One and the same sample provided the 24 T cell receptor beta chains below, sequenced in a study of blood T cell repertoires in COVID-19. Repertoires were generated with immunoSEQ multiplex PCR, while TCRdb's copy carries only in-frame clones and drops some. The sample shows about 260,000 clones, about 91% of them seen only once. The sequenced material came from PBMCs or T cells enriched from blood (not recorded which). The receptors stem from a woman aged 40 to 55 with acute COVID-19.

The gene calls are TRBV10-2 and TRBJ1-1; D remains ambiguous. Germline loops: CDR1 WSHSY, CDR2 SAAADI. Trimming cost V 3 bases and J 4 bases, with 15 bases left between them. The CDR3 has 15 amino acids. The CDR3 loop reads CASSDGDGVGTEAFF. The CDR3, as DNA: TGCGCCAGCAGTGACGGGGATGGGGTCGGCACTGAAGCTTTCTTT.

This chain's CDR3 is CASSLLASGYTDTQYF. CDR3 in DNA: TGTGCCAGCAGCTTGTTAGCTAGCGGTTACACAGATACGCAGTATTTT. The chain links TRBV5-4 to TRBJ2-3; 7 nucleotides line up with TRBD2. J lost 2 bases, V lost 1 base, and 7 bases had no gene match. There are 16 residues in the CDR3. Germline V lookup: CDR1 SGHNT, CDR2 YYREEE (reference sequence).

This rearrangement joins TRBV2 to TRBJ2-7; 11 bases match TRBD1. From germline, CDR1 is SNHLY and CDR2 FYNNEI. The CDR3 has 15 residues. V shed 6 bases, J shed 2 bases, and the junction held 6 bases outside the gene matches. CDR3 nucleotides: TGTGCCAGCAGCCCGGGACAGGGGGGAACCTACGAGCAGTACTTC. Protein sequence: CASSPGQGGTYEQYF.

The chain couples TRBV24-1 to TRBJ2-1; perhaps TRBD1 as D (6 bases). This CDR3 comprises 15 residues. With 3 bases removed from V and 4 bases from J, the gap between germline ends came to 12 bases. Germline V lookup: CDR1 KGHDR, CDR2 SFDVKD. The CDR3 DNA sequence: TGTGCCACCAGTGATCGGACAGTCCTGTACAATGAGCAGTTCTTC. It encodes CATSDRTVLYNEQFF.

This chain links TRBV10-2 with TRBJ2-7, with 8 bases fitting TRBD2. After removal of 0 bases from V and 3 bases from J, the junction contained 4 bases not matched to a gene. Germline CDR1 and CDR2: WSHSY and SAAADI. The CDR3 spans 15 residues. The CDR3 DNA follows: TGCGCCAGCAGTGAGTCAGCGGGACTAGGCTACGAGCAGTACTTC. Translation: CASSESAGLGYEQYF.

The rearrangement joins TRBV29-1 to TRBJ1-1; TRBD1 agrees at 8 bases. J was trimmed by 4 bases and V by 5 bases; bases with no gene match: 6. There are 13 residues in the CDR3. Germline V gene lookup returns CDR1 SQVTM and CDR2 ANQGSEA. DNA of the CDR3: TGCAGCGTTTTTGGACAGGGAGTCACTGAAGCTTTCTTT. Its protein is CSVFGQGVTEAFF.

The chain couples TRBV28 to TRBJ1-1; tentatively, D is TRBD1 (5 bases). Germline-derived CDR1 and CDR2 are MDHEN and SYDVKM. The CDR3 has 17 residues. Between the trimmed V and J ends, which lost 3 bases and 2 bases, there was a span of 19 bases. CDR3 DNA sequence: TGTGCCAGCAGTTTTGGGGGGGTCGGGAATTATAACACTGAAGCTTTCTTT. Residues: CASSFGGVGNYNTEAFF.

In this sample, this clone turned up a few times. This chain links TRBV10-2 with TRBJ1-2, with D possibly being TRBD1 (5 bases). Trimming pared 1 base from V and 5 bases from J, leaving 8 bases between. Germline V gene sequence: CDR1 WSHSY, CDR2 SAAADI. CDR3 size: 13 residues. The CDR3 DNA sequence: TGCGCCAGCAGTGAGTTGGCAGGGTATGGCTACACCTTC. Encoded protein: CASSELAGYGYTF.

The genes are TRBV5-1 and TRBJ2-3; 14 positions match TRBD2. Germline V gives CDR1 SGHRS, CDR2 YFSETQ. The ends lost 3 bases at V and 6 bases at J; junction bases unmatched: 9. This CDR3 comprises 17 residues. The CDR3 is CASSSTPGLAGVDTQYF. CDR3 bases: TGCGCCAGCAGCTCGACCCCGGGACTAGCGGGAGTGGATACGCAGTATTTT.

The V call is TRBV27, the J call TRBJ1-5; the D gene is possibly TRBD1 (5 bases). V was trimmed by 5 bases and J by 2 bases, leaving 10 bases between them. This CDR3 comprises 14 residues. Germline lookup yields CDR1 MNHEY and CDR2 SMNVEV (reference sequence). CDR3 bases: TGTGCCAGCAGTGTCAGGGAGGGCAATCAGCCCCAGCATTTT. This translates into CASSVREGNQPQHF.

Details on this clone: One junction end does not reproduce the germline sequence, and a read error may be involved. This sequence joins TRBV27 and TRBJ2-7; 7 nucleotides line up with TRBD1. In germline, CDR1 is MNHEY, CDR2 SMNVEV (reference sequence). The CDR3 has 14 amino acids. CDR3 sequence (DNA): TGTGCCAGCAGTTTATATCCAGGACAGGACCGCCTGAGGTTC. Encoded protein: CASSLYPGQDRLRF.

This rearrangement joins TRBV16 to TRBJ2-3; tentatively, D is TRBD2 (6 bases). Germline loops: CDR1 KGHSY, CDR2 FQNENV. CDR3 length: 16 residues. Trimming removed 0 bases at V and 5 bases at J, with 15 bases between. CDR3 nucleotide sequence: TGTGCCAGCAGCCAATCGGTGAGGAGGGTCGGAGATACGCAGTATTTT. Translation gives CASSQSVRRVGDTQYF.

V and J are TRBV4-3 and TRBJ2-6; TRBD2 is a possible D gene (6 bases). Trimming removed 4 bases at V and 4 bases at J, with 14 bases between. Germline-derived CDR1 and CDR2 are LGHNA and YSLEER. The CDR3 has 16 residues. CDR3 in amino acids: CASSLGLPGGANVLTF. In DNA, the CDR3 is TGCGCCAGCAGCCTTGGACTACCGGGGGGGGCCAACGTCCTGACTTTC.

This clone was seen only once. V gene TRBV18 combines with J gene TRBJ2-1; 8 nucleotides match TRBD1. Trimming at V came to 2 bases and at J to 2 bases, leaving 5 bases not matched to a gene. CDR3 length: 16 residues. The germline CDR1 and CDR2 sequences are KGHSH and LQKENI. The CDR3 is CASSPSSGGPYNEQFF. CDR3 bases: TGTGCCAGCTCACCATCTTCAGGGGGCCCCTACAATGAGCAGTTCTTC.

This chain joins TRBV25-1 and TRBJ2-5, with 11 bases identical to TRBD2. The CDR3 is made up of 14 amino acids. Trimming removed 5 bases from V and 6 bases from J; junction bases left unmatched: 5. The germline gives CDR1 MGHDK, CDR2 SYGVNS. CDR3 amino acids: CASSLAGGHQTQYF. The CDR3, as DNA: TGTGCCAGCAGTTTAGCGGGAGGGCACCAGACCCAGTACTTC. Drawing the rest from reference TRBV25-1 and TRBJ2-5, the complete variable domain is EADIYQTPRYLVIGTGKKITLECSQTMGHDKMYWYQQDPGMELHLIHYSYGVNSTEKGDLSSESTVSRIRTEHFPLTLESARPSHTSQYLCASSLAGGHQTQYFGPGTRLLVL.

The chain recombines TRBV5-4 with TRBJ2-1, with a weak D call TRBD2 (6 bases). From germline, CDR1 is SGHNT and CDR2 YYREEE (reference sequence). Trimming took 4 bases from V and 5 from J, leaving 19 bases between them. This CDR3 has 16 residues. The DNA of the CDR3 is TGTGCCAGCAGCGGCGCGGAGCGGGCAGTGAACAATGAGCAGTTCTTC. It translates to CASSGAERAVNNEQFF.

This clone was observed a single time. V is TRBV5-1 and J is TRBJ2-7, with 9 bases aligning to TRBD2. With 3 bases clipped from V and 6 bases from J, the junction kept 4 bases outside the gene matches. The germline V gene has CDR1 SGHRS and CDR2 YFSETQ. CDR3 length: 13 residues. The CDR3 region has the DNA TGCGCCAGCAGCTGGGGGACTAGCTCCGAGCAGTACGTC. Translating gives CASSWGTSSEQYV.

This chain joins TRBV2 and TRBJ1-1; no definite D call. The CDR3 contains 14 residues. With 4 bases removed from V and 3 bases from J, the gap between germline ends came to 12 bases. Germline V gene data show CDR1 as SNHLY and CDR2 as FYNNEI. For the CDR3, the DNA is TGTGCCAGCAGTGTATTCACAGCACACACTGAAGCTTTCTTT. It is translated as CASSVFTAHTEAFF.

This clone showed up just a few times. The chain links TRBV3-1 (or the pseudogene TRBV3-2) to TRBJ2-1; 13 positions agree with TRBD2. V was clipped by 4 bases and J by 6 bases; unmatched bases: 3. CDR3 length equals 15 residues. CDR1 and CDR2 (germline): LGHDT, YNNKEL (reference sequence). CDR3 bases: TGTGCCAGCAGCCGGACTAGCGGGAGTCGCAATGAGCAGTTCTTC. Its translation is CASSRTSGSRNEQFF.

The genes are TRBV12-3 or TRBV12-4 and TRBJ2-1; D is possibly TRBD1 (6 bases). The CDR3 has 11 amino acids. V lost 6 bases, J lost 13 bases, and 13 bases lay in between. The CDR3 bases are TGTGCCAGCAGACTAGGGACAAGTCAGTTCTTC. Its protein is CASRLGTSQFF.

The chain links TRBV7-9 to TRBJ1-6; D possibly corresponds to TRBD1 (5 bases). Trimming cost V 7 bases and J 1 base, with 17 bases left between them. The germline gives CDR1 SEHNR, CDR2 FQNEAQ (reference sequence). The CDR3 has 17 amino acids. The CDR3 DNA follows: TGTGCCAGCACCTGGTGGGGCGCGGGATCCTATAATTCACCCCTCCACTTT. This encodes CASTWWGAGSYNSPLHF.

This sequence joins TRBV19 and TRBJ1-5; TRBD1 is a possible D gene (5 bases). V shed 4 bases and J shed 0 bases, with 13 bases lying between them. This CDR3 contains 16 residues. Germline-derived CDR1 and CDR2 are LNHDA and SQIVND (reference sequence). The CDR3 loop reads CASSTIDSYSNQPQHF. The DNA of the CDR3 is TGTGCCAGTAGTACAATTGACAGTTATAGCAATCAGCCCCAGCATTTT.

This chain joins TRBV28 and TRBJ1-1; perhaps TRBD1 as D (5 bases). Germline V gives CDR1 MDHEN, CDR2 SYDVKM. V was pared by 7 bases and J by 8 bases, with 17 bases between. The CDR3 has 13 amino acids. As DNA, the CDR3 is TGTGCCAGCACCGGGGAGGGCAGGGAAGAAGCTTTCTTT. This codes for CASTGEGREEAFF.

This chain joins TRBV30 and TRBJ1-5; weak D call: TRBD1 (6 bases). The CDR3 is 14 amino acids. Germline V CDR1 and CDR2: GTSNPN, SVGIG (reference sequence). Trimming took off 0 bases at V and 7 bases at J, with 13 bases between the two ends. The CDR3 coding sequence is TGTGCCTGGAGTGTACGGGCGGGGGCCCAGCCCCAGCATTTT. Protein sequence: CAWSVRAGAQPQHF.